The sequence of this T cell receptor beta chain was determined in a study of blood T cells in healthy people across ages. Samples had at least 7 million PBMCs isolated from them. Extracted total RNA amounted to at least 5.5 micrograms for each sample. Using a J-beta primer mix together with a sample-barcoded 5' primer, a second PCR was run for roughly 7 to 11 cycles. Every cDNA molecule bore a tag from a template-switch adaptor containing 12 random nucleotides. One entry per CDR3 protein results from TCRdb running MiXCR on the 5' RACE reads. Of about 780,000 distinct CDR3 sequences detected, 35% to 60% appear once; the ten largest clones hold roughly 18%. The length of the CDR3 is 11 residues. The V gene's germline CDR1 is GTSNPN and CDR2 SVGIG (reference sequence).

This receptor was taken from an older man in good health. Sequenced material: blood. The rearrangement links TRBV30 to TRBJ2-5; the D call may be TRBD1 or TRBD2 (5 bases each). Gene TRBJ2-7 matches the end of the DNA better, so the J call may be wrong. The CDR3 loop reads CAWGHGSEQYF. Written as DNA, the CDR3 is TGTGCCTGGGGACATGGGAGCGAGCAGTACTTC.